This passage covers 10 T cell receptor beta chains from one sample sequenced in a study of identical twins. TCRdb itself ran the 5' RACE reads through MiXCR, one entry per CDR3 protein. The sample consists of approximately 680,000 distinct CDR3 sequences, 7.1% of them appearing once. The same data also contributed to another study, on yellow fever vaccine responses in identical twins.

Sequencing used PBMCs. These receptors were collected from a woman between 18 and 29 years old in good health.

This clonotype was seen only a few times. The J gene is TRBJ2-5, the V gene TRBV15; D not resolved. V lost 1 base to trimming and J lost 2 bases, with 5 bases between them. The CDR3 consists of 13 residues. In germline, CDR1 is LNHNV, CDR2 YYDKDF (reference sequence). CDR3 in DNA: TGTGCCACCAGCAGAGTACCACAAGAGACCCAGTACTTC. Encoded protein: CATSRVPQETQYF.

The chain has TRBV5-1 and TRBJ1-1, with 7 bases lining up with TRBD1. The CDR3 sequence is 16 residues long. Germline loops: CDR1 SGHRS, CDR2 YFSETQ. V shed 0 bases, J shed 2 bases, and the junction held 7 bases outside the gene matches. CDR3 DNA: TGCGCCAGCAGCTTGGCCAAGGACAGGACAAACACTGAAGCTTTCTTT. It translates to CASSLAKDRTNTEAFF.

There are many counts of this clonotype. J is TRBJ2-3 and V is TRBV4-1; D unresolved. This CDR3 contains 15 residues. CDR1 and CDR2 from the germline V gene are MGHRA and YSYEKL. V was cut by 4 bases and J by 0 bases, with 11 bases left in between. The CDR3 bases are TGCGCCAGCAGCCGGTCGGTCCTCAGCACAGATACGCAGTATTTT. Translation: CASSRSVLSTDTQYF.

The chain has TRBV10-3 and TRBJ1-1; D gene unclear. Germline V gene sequence: CDR1 ENHRY, CDR2 SYGVKD. V was shortened by 10 bases and J by 2 bases, with 11 bases between the two germline ends. The CDR3 has 12 amino acids. The DNA for the CDR3 is TGTGCCACCCTTGGGAAAAACACTGAAGCTTTCTTT. This codes for CATLGKNTEAFF.

V and J are TRBV20-1 and TRBJ1-2; perhaps TRBD1 as D (6 bases). The CDR3 covers 14 residues. Germline V CDR1 and CDR2: DFQATT, SNEGSKA (reference sequence). V was pared by 0 bases and J by 13 bases, with 21 bases between. CDR3 amino acids: CSAREYDRIYGRTF. CDR3 coding DNA: TGCAGTGCTAGAGAGTATGACAGGATCTATGGTCGCACCTTC.

This clonotype was seen many times. The chain links TRBV3-1 to TRBJ2-1; 7 bases agree with TRBD1. Germline values: CDR1 LGHDT, CDR2 YNNKEL (reference sequence). CDR3 length: 16 amino acids. Trimming removed 0 bases from V and 1 base from J; junction bases left unmatched: 3. CDR3 nucleotide sequence: TGTGCCAGCAGCCAAGAGGGCAGGGGGTCCTACAATGAGCAGTTCTTC. It codes for CASSQEGRGSYNEQFF.

This clonotype appeared a few times. The chain recombines TRBV5-1 with TRBJ1-1, with 7 positions matching TRBD1. Looked up from germline, CDR1 is SGHRS and CDR2 is YFSETQ. The CDR3 has 14 amino acids. The J segment lost 5 bases and the V segment lost 2 bases, leaving 6 bases of the junction unmatched. The CDR3 DNA reads TGCGCCAGCAGCTTACAAGACAGGGCAACTGAAGCTTTCTTT. This codes for CASSLQDRATEAFF.

The sample holds a few counts of this clonotype. The chain uses TRBV5-1 and TRBJ2-7, with D hard to call. The CDR3 has 15 amino acids. Per the germline V gene, CDR1 is SGHRS and CDR2 is YFSETQ. V lost 0 bases and J 4 bases, leaving 14 bases between the germline ends. In nucleotides, the CDR3 is TGCGCCAGCAGCTTGGGATTTACTGAAAATTACGAGCAGTACTTC. Amino acid sequence: CASSLGFTENYEQYF.

The rearrangement uses TRBV15 and TRBJ2-2; D ambiguous. Germline V CDR1 and CDR2: LNHNV, YYDKDF (reference sequence). V lost 0 bases and J 5 bases, leaving 7 bases between the germline ends. The CDR3 length is 14 residues. CDR3: CATSREVTTGELFF. Written as DNA, the CDR3 is TGTGCCACCAGCAGAGAAGTAACGACCGGGGAGCTGTTTTTT.

This clonotype was counted many times. The chain joins TRBV12-3 or TRBV12-4 to TRBJ2-1, with 7 bases lining up with TRBD2. The CDR3 loop spans 15 amino acids. J was trimmed by 5 bases and V by 6 bases; bases with no gene match: 10. CDR3: CASSRREGSDNEQFF. The CDR3 region has the DNA TGTGCCAGCAGCCGGAGGGAGGGTTCGGACAATGAGCAGTTCTTC.